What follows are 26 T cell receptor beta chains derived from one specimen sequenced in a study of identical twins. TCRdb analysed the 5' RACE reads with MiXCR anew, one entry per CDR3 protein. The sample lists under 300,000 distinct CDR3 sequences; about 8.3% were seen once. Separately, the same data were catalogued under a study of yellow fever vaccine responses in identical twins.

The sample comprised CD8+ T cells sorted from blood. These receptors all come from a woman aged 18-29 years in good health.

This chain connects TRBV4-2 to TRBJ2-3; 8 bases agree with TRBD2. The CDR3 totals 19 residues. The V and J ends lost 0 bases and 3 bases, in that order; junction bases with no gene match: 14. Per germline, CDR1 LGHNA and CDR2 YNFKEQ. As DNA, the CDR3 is TGTGCCAGCAGCCAAGATTACCGGGGGGGCGGTTTTGGAACAGATACGCAGTATTTT. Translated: CASSQDYRGGGFGTDTQYF.

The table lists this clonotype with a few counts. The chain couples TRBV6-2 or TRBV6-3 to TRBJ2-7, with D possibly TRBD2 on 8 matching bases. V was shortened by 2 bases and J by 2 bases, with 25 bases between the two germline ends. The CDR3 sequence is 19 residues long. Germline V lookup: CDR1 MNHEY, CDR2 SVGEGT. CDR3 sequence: CASSYARGDGTAKAYEQYF. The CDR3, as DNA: TGTGCCAGCAGTTACGCGCGGGGGGATGGGACAGCGAAGGCCTACGAGCAGTACTTC.

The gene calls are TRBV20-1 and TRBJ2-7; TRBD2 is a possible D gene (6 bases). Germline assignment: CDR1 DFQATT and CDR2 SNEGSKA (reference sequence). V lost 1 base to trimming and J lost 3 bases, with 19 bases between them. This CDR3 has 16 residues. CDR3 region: CSARVTEPGLLYEQYF. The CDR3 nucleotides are TGCAGTGCTAGAGTCACCGAACCGGGACTCCTCTACGAGCAGTACTTC.

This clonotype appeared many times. CDR3 region: CASPDSVTQYF. CDR3 DNA: TGTGCCAGCCCAGACAGCGTGACCCAGTACTTC. The chain couples TRBV2 to TRBJ2-5, with D possibly being TRBD1 (5 bases). Germline-derived CDR1 and CDR2 are SNHLY and FYNNEI. The V gene lost 8 bases and the J gene lost 7 bases, with 11 bases spanning the gap. This CDR3 region has 11 residues.

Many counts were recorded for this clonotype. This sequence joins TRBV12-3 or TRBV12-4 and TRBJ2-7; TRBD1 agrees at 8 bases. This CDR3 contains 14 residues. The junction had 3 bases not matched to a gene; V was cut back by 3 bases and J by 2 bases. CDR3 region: CASSFGRGPYEQYF. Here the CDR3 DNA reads TGTGCCAGCAGTTTTGGCAGGGGGCCCTACGAGCAGTACTTC.

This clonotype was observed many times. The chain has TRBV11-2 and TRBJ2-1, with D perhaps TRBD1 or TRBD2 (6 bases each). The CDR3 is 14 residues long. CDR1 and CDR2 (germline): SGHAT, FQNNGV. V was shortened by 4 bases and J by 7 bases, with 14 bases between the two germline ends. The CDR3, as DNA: TGTGCCAGCAGCTCGGGGGCTTGGGGTAATGAGCAGTTCTTC. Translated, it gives CASSSGAWGNEQFF.

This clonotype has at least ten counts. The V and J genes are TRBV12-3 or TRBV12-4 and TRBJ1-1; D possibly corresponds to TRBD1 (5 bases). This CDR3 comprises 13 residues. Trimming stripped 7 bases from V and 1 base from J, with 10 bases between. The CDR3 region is CASNPGGNTEAFF. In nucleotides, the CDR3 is TGTGCCAGCAACCCCGGGGGGAACACTGAAGCTTTCTTT.

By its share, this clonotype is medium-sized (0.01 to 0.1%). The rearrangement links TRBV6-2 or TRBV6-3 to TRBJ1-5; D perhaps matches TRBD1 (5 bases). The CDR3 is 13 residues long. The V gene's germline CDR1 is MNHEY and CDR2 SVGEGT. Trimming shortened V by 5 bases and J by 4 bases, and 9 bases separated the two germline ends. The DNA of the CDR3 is TGTGCCAGCAGTCTACAGGAAAATCAGCCCCAGCATTTT. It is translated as CASSLQENQPQHF.

CDR3 DNA: TGTGCCACCAGCAGAGATTGGGACGCGTGGAATGAGCAGTTCTTC. This encodes CATSRDWDAWNEQFF. The V and J genes are TRBV15 and TRBJ2-1, with D possibly being TRBD1 or TRBD2 (5 bases each). Per germline, CDR1 LNHNV and CDR2 YYDKDF (reference sequence). The CDR3 is 15 amino acids. The germline V and J ends were trimmed by 0 bases and 7 bases, with 13 bases remaining between them.

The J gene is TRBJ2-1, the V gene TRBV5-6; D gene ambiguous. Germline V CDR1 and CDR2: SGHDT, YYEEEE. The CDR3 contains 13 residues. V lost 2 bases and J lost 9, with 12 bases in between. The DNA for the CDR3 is TGTGCCAGCAGCTTAGTGAGTATGGGTGAGCAGTTCTTC. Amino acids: CASSLVSMGEQFF.

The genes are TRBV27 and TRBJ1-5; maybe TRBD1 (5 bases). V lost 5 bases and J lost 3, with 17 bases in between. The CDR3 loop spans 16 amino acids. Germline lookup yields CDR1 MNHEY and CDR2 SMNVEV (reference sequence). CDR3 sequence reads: CASSGSGGAPNQPQHF. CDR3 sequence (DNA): TGTGCCAGCAGTGGATCGGGAGGGGCGCCCAATCAGCCCCAGCATTTT.

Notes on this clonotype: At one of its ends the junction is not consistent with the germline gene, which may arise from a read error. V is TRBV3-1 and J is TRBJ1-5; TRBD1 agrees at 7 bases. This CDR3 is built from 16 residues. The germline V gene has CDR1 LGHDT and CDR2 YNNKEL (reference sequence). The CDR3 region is CASSQDRDSLNQPQHF. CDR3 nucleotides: TGTGCCAGCAGTCAAGACCGGGACAGTCTCAATCAGCCCCAGCATTTT.

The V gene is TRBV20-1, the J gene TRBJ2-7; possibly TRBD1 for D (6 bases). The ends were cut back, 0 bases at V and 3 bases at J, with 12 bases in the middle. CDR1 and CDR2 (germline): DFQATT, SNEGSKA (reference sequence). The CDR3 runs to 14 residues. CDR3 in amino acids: CSARDQYRDYEQYF. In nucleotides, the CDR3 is TGCAGTGCTAGAGATCAATACAGGGACTACGAGCAGTACTTC.

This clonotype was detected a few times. The CDR3 DNA sequence: TGTGCCAGCAGACCGCCAGGGGACACTGAAGCTTTCTTT. The encoded protein is CASRPPGDTEAFF. The chain carries TRBV5-5 and TRBJ1-1; D is possibly TRBD1 (6 bases). The CDR3 consists of 13 residues. Germline lookup yields CDR1 SGHKS and CDR2 YYEKEE (reference sequence). V was cut by 5 bases and J by 3 bases, with 11 bases left in between.

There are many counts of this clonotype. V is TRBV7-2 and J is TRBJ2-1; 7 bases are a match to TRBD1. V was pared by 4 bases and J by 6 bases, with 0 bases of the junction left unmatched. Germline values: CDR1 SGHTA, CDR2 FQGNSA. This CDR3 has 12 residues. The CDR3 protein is CASSWTGNEQFF. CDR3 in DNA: TGTGCCAGCAGCTGGACAGGCAATGAGCAGTTCTTC.

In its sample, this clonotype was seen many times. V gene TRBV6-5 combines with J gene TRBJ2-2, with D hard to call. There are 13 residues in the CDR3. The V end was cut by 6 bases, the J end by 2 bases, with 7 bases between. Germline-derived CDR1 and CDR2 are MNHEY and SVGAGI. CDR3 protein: CASSYDNTGELFF. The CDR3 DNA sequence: TGTGCCAGCAGCTATGACAACACCGGGGAGCTGTTTTTT.

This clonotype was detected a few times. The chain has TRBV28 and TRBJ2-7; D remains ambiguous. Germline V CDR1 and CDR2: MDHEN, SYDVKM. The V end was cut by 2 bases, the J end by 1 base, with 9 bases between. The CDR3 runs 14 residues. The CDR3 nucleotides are TGTGCCAGCAGTTTAGTGGAAGTGTCCTACGAGCAGTACTTC. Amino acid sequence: CASSLVEVSYEQYF. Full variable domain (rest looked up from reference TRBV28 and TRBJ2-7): DVKVTQSSRYLVKRTGEKVFLECVQDMDHENMFWYRQDPGLGLRLIYFSYDVKMKEKGDIPEGYSVSREKKERFSLILESASTNQTSMYLCASSLVEVSYEQYFGPGTRLTVT.

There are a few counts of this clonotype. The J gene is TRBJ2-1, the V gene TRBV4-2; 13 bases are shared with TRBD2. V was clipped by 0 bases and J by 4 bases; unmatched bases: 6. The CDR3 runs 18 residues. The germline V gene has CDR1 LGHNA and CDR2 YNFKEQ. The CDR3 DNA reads TGTGCCAGCAGCCAAGAGGGATCGGGACTAGCGGGGTACAATGAGCAGTTCTTC. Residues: CASSQEGSGLAGYNEQFF.

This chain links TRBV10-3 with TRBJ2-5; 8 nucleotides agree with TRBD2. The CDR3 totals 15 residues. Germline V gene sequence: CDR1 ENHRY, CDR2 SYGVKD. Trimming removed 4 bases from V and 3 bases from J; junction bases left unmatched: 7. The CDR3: CAISGRIAGKETQYF. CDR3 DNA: TGTGCCATCAGTGGGAGGATAGCGGGGAAAGAGACCCAGTACTTC.

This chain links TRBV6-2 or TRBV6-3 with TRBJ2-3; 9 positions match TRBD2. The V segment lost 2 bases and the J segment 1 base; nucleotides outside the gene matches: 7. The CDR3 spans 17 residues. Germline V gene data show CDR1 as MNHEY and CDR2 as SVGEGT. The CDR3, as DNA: TGTGCCAGCAGTTACCTAGGGCTAGCGGGACGCACAGATACGCAGTATTTT. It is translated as CASSYLGLAGRTDTQYF.

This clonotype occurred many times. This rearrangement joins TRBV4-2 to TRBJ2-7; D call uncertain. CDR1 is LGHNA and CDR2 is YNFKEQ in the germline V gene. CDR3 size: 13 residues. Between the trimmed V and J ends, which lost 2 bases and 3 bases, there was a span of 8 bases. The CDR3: CASSQRPNYEQYF. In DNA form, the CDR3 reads TGTGCCAGCAGCCAACGTCCGAACTACGAGCAGTACTTC.

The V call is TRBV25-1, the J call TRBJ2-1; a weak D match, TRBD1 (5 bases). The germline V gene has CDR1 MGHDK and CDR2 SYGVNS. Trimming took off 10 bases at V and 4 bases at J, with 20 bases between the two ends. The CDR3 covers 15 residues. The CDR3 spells CAISLSGAGYNEQFF. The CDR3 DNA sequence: TGTGCCATCTCGCTTAGTGGGGCTGGGTACAATGAGCAGTTCTTC.

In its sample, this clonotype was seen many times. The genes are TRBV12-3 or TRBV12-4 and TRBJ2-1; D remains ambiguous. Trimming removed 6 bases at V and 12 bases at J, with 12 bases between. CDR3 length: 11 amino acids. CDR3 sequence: CASSPSGRQFF. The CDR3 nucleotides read TGTGCCAGCAGCCCCTCGGGTAGGCAGTTCTTC.

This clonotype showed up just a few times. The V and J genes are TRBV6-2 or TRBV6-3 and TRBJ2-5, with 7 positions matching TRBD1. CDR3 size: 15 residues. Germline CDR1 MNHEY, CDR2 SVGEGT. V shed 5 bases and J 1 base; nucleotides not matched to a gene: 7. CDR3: CASSLGQIVQETQYF. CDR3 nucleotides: TGTGCCAGCAGTCTGGGACAGATCGTCCAAGAGACCCAGTACTTC.

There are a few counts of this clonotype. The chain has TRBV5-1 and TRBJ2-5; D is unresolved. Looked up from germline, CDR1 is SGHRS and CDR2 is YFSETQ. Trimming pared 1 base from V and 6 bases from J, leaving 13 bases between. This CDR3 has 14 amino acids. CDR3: CASSLSRLGKTQYF. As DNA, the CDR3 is TGCGCCAGCAGCTTGTCTCGTCTAGGAAAGACCCAGTACTTC.

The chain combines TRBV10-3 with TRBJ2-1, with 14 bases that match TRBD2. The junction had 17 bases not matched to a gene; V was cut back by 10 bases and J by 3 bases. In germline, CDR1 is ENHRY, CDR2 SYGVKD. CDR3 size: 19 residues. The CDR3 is CATTGEDGTSGSIYNEQFF. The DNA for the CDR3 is TGTGCCACAACAGGGGAGGATGGGACTAGCGGGAGTATCTACAATGAGCAGTTCTTC.